Presented here are 2 T cell receptor beta chains from one specimen sequenced in a study of T-cell memory formation after mild COVID-19. TCRdb redid the calling of the 5' RACE reads with MiXCR, one entry per CDR3 protein. The table records approximately 570,000 distinct CDR3 sequences, around 17% of them present only once. Sequencing used PBMCs or a T cell subset sorted from them (not recorded which). These receptor sequences come from an adult woman who had mild COVID-19 (a few samples of this study predate the infection). Cell type and time point are not known.

The rearrangement uses TRBV20-1 and TRBJ2-3; D is unresolved. CDR3 size: 11 residues. Germline CDR1 DFQATT, CDR2 SNEGSKA (reference sequence). V was cut by 6 bases and J by 7 bases, with 11 bases left in between. The chain's CDR3 is CSAIVRNTQYF. In DNA, the CDR3 is TGCAGTGCGATCGTGAGAAATACGCAGTATTTT.

The CDR3 DNA reads as TGTGCCAGCAGTTTTTGGGACACCTACGAGCAGTACTTC. Translated: CASSFWDTYEQYF. The V call is TRBV12-3 or TRBV12-4, the J call TRBJ2-7, with D possibly being TRBD1 (6 bases). Between the trimmed V and J ends, which lost 3 bases and 2 bases, there was a span of 8 bases. CDR3 length equals 13 residues.